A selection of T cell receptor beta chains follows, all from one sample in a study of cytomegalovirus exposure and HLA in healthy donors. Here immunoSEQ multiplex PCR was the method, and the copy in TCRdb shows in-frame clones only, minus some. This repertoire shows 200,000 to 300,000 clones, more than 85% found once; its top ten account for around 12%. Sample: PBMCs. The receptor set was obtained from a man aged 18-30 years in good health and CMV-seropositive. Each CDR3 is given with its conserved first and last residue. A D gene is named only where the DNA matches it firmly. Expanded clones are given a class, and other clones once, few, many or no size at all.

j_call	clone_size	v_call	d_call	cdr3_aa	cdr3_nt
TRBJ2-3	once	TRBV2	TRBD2	CASFFGLATDTQYF	TGTGCCAGCTTCTTCGGACTAGCTACAGATACGCAGTATTTT
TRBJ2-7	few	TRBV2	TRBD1	CASRGTGVYEQYF	TGTGCCAGCAGGGGGACAGGGGTTTACGAGCAGTACTTC
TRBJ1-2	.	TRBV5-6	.	CASSPGANYGYTF	TGTGCCAGCAGCCCGGGGGCTAACTATGGCTACACCTTC
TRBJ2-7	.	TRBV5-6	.	CASSLAPYEQYF	TGTGCCAGCAGCTTGGCGCCATACGAGCAGTACTTC
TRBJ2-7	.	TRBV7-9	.	CASSPDLTYEQYF	TGTGCCAGCAGCCCCGACCTCACCTACGAGCAGTACTTC
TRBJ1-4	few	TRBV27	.	CASSLLPHRTTKIEKLFF	TGTGCCAGCAGTTTATTACCCCACCGGACGACTAAGATTGAAAAACTGTTTTTT
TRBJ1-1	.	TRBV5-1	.	CASSWGRDGNTEAFF	TGCGCCAGCAGCTGGGGGCGGGACGGGAACACTGAAGCTTTCTTT
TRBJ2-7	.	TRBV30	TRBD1	CAWSGGTGGSYEQYF	TGTGCCTGGAGTGGGGGGACAGGGGGCAGCTACGAGCAGTACTTC
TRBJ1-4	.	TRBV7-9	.	CASSPPTANEKLFF	TGTGCCAGCAGCCCTCCGACGGCTAATGAAAAACTGTTTTTT
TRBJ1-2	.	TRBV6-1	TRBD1	CASSDIRTGSYGYTF	TGTGCCAGCAGTGACATCCGGACAGGGAGCTATGGCTACACCTTC
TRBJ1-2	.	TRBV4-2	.	CASSQGTRVDPNYGYTF	TGTGCCAGCAGCCAGGGAACGAGGGTGGATCCTAACTATGGCTACACCTTC
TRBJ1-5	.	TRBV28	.	CASSLWGDGGQPQHF	TGTGCCAGCAGTTTATGGGGGGACGGGGGTCAGCCCCAGCATTTT
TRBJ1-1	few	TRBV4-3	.	CASSQDGSGMNTEAFF	TGCGCCAGCAGCCAAGATGGGAGTGGCATGAACACTGAAGCTTTCTTT
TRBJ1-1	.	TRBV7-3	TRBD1	CASSRQGSTEAFF	TGTGCCAGCAGCCGACAGGGATCGACTGAAGCTTTCTTT
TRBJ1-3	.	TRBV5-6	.	CASSLTTTSGNTIYF	TGTGCCAGCAGTTTGACAACGACCTCTGGAAACACCATATATTTT
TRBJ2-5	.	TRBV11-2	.	CASSPSPGETQYF	TGTGCCAGCAGCCCATCTCCCGGGGAGACCCAGTACTTC
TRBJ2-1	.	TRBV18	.	CASSGTGYNEQFF	TGTGCCAGCTCAGGGACGGGGTACAATGAGCAGTTCTTC
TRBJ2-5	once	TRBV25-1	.	CASRAGGGETQYF	TGTGCCAGCAGGGCAGGGGGAGGAGAGACCCAGTACTTC
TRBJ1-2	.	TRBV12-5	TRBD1	CASGLVLTGGPDGYTF	TGTGCTAGTGGTTTGGTACTGACAGGGGGCCCGGATGGCTACACCTTC
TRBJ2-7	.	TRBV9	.	CASSEGRGSYEQYF	TGTGCCAGCAGCGAGGGGCGAGGTTCCTACGAGCAGTACTTC
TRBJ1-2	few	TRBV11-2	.	CASSLVSFYGYTF	TGTGCCAGCAGCTTAGTTTCCTTCTATGGCTACACCTTC
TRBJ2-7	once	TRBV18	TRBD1	CASSPGTGRDEQYF	TGTGCCAGCTCGCCCGGGACAGGGAGGGACGAGCAGTACTTC
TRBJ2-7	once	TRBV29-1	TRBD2	CSVKNSGGTYEQYF	TGCAGCGTTAAGAATAGCGGGGGGACCTACGAGCAGTACTTC
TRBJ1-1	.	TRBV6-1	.	CASKAQVVNTEAFF	TGTGCCAGCAAGGCACAGGTCGTGAACACTGAAGCTTTCTTT
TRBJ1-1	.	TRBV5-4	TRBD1	CASSLGSGGEAFF	TGTGCCAGCAGCTTGGGATCAGGGGGCGAAGCTTTCTTT
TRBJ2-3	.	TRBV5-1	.	CASSLGTNTDTQYF	TGCGCCAGCAGCTTGGGGACTAACACAGATACGCAGTATTTT
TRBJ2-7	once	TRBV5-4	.	CASSLAQGYEQYF	TGTGCCAGCAGCTTGGCTCAGGGGTACGAGCAGTACTTC
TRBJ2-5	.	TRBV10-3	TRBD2	CAIRAGLARGETQYF	TGTGCCATCAGGGCGGGACTAGCACGAGGCGAGACCCAGTACTTC
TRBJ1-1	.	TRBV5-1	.	CASSGGNTVNTEAFF	TGCGCCAGCAGCGGCGGAAATACTGTGAACACTGAAGCTTTCTTT
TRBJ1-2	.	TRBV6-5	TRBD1	CASRRDRGQDGYTF	TGTGCCAGCAGACGAGACAGGGGCCAGGATGGCTACACCTTC
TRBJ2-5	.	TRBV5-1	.	CASKGAGETQYF	TGCGCCAGCAAAGGGGCTGGGGAGACCCAGTACTTC
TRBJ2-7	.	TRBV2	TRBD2	CASSEGLADTYEQYF	TGTGCCAGCAGTGAGGGACTAGCGGACACCTACGAGCAGTACTTC